This TCR beta chain was identified during a study of blood T cell repertoires in COVID-19 (TCRdb year 2020). About the investigation overall: Collaborator samples came from the United States, Italy and Spain and covered acute and convalescent phases of COVID-19. The prospective study material was composed of cDNA or gDNA derived from T cells, B-cell-depleted T cells, or PBMCs. The dataset comprised deeply sampled blood TCRbeta repertoires from subjects exposed to, actively infected with, or recovered from COVID-19. The repertoires were released in a freely available public database meant as a resource for research on the immune response to SARS-CoV-2. Samples came from the ongoing ImmuneRACE study (first 160 participants) plus 1,254 subjects from 6 global collaborators. Nearly every sample came with metadata listing a de-identified subject ID, COVID-19 status, age in years and sex. Where available, HLA class I and class II types were taken from metadata supplied by the sample provider and were not determined by assay-based typing.

Study-level results and caveats: Clinical and demographic metadata were provided uncurated, with the amount varying by source and participant.

Including cysteine and phenylalanine, the CDR3 has 14 amino acids. CDR3 DNA only is kept here, 42 bases in frame from base 1. CDR1 is given as SGHAT and CDR2 as FQNNGV, both from the germline V gene. V is trimmed back by 2 bases and J by 3 bases, and the junction contains 3 bases that no gene match accounts for. TCRbeta CDR3 regions were amplified from genomic DNA by means of the immunoSEQ Assay, a bias-controlled multiplex PCR. The authors processed their data as follows. The number of nucleated cells in each sample was estimated by amplification of reference gene primers within the assay. Sequence reads were collapsed and filtered to measure the absolute abundance of every unique TCRbeta CDR3 rearrangement. For each sample, productive Simpson clonality was calculated as the square root of Simpson's diversity index over productive rearrangements. TCRdb stores this immuneACCESS table with in-frame sequences only. Part of the clones is absent; in the studies checked, under half of the shortfall reflects unresolved V genes, and no reason is known for the rest. That table supplies the V and J calls and clone size; D and trimming were determined from the DNA. Present in this sample are 150,000 to 200,000 clones, more than 80% of which were seen just once. The top ten clones comprise about a tenth of the sample.

Each collaborating institution followed its own protocols to collect whole blood in K2EDTA tubes. For TCRbeta analysis, collaborator samples were shipped as frozen whole blood, as isolated PBMCs, or as DNA extracted from either sample type. Note on this clone: The specificity of this receptor is unknown. No much larger clone exists at a distance of one base, and base qualities are not known.

The rearrangement combines TRBV11-2 with TRBJ2-5, and 7 junction bases match TRBD2. The source is a human donor in a cohort sampled during active COVID-19. Sequencing was done on a sample of peripheral blood. The DNA sequence is as follows: TGTGCCAGCAGCTTAATACTAGCGAAAGAGACCCAGTACTTC. Translated, it gives CASSLILAKETQYF.